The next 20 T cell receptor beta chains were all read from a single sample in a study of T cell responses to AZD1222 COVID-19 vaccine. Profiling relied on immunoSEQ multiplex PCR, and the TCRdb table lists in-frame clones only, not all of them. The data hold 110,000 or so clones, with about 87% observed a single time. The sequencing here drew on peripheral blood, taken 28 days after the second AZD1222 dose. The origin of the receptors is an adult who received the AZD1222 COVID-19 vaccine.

CDR3 DNA: TGCAGCGTTGGACTAGCGGGGACCACAGATACGCAGTATTTT. Translated: CSVGLAGTTDTQYF. This chain connects TRBV29-1 to TRBJ2-3; TRBD2 aligns across 11 bases. This CDR3 is 14 amino acids long. The J segment lost 2 bases and the V segment lost 4 bases, leaving 2 bases of the junction unmatched. Germline V gene lookup returns CDR1 SQVTM and CDR2 ANQGSEA.

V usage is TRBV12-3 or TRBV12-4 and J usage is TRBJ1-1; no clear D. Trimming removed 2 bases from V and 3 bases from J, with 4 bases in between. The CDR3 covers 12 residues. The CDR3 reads CASSLWDTEAFF. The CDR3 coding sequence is TGTGCCAGCAGTTTATGGGACACTGAAGCTTTCTTT.

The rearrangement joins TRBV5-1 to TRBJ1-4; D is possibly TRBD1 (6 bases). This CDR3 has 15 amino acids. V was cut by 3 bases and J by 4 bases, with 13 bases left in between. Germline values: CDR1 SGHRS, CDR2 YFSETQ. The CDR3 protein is CASSSTGTLNEKLFF. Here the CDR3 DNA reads TGCGCCAGCAGCTCAACAGGGACTCTTAATGAAAAACTGTTTTTT. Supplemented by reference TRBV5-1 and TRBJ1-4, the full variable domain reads KAGVTQTPRYLIKTRGQQVTLSCSPISGHRSVSWYQQTPGQGLQFLFEYFSETQRNKGNFPGRFSGRQFSNSRSEMNVSTLELGDSALYLCASSSTGTLNEKLFFGSGTQLSVL.

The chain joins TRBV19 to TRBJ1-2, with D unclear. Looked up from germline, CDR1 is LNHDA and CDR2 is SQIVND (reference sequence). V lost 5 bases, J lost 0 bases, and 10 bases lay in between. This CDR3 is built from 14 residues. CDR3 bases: TGTGCCAGTAGTGAGGACGGAGCTAACTATGGCTACACCTTC. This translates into CASSEDGANYGYTF.

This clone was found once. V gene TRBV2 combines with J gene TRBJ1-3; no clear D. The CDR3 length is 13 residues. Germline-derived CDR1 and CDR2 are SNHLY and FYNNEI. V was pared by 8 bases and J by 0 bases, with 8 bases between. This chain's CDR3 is CASGPSSGNTIYF. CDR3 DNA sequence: TGTGCCAGCGGACCTAGCTCTGGAAACACCATATATTTT.

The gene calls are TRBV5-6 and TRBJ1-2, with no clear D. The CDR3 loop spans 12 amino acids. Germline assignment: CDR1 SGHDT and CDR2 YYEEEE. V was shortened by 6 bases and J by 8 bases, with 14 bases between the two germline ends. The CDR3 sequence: CASTHQAGGYTF. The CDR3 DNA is TGTGCCAGCACCCACCAGGCGGGAGGCTACACCTTC.

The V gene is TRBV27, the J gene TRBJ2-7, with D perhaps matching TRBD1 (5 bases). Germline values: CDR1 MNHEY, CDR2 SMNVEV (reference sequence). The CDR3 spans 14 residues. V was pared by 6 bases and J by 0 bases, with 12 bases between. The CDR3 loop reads CASSGHPFSYEQYF. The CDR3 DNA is TGTGCCAGCAGCGGACACCCTTTCTCCTACGAGCAGTACTTC.

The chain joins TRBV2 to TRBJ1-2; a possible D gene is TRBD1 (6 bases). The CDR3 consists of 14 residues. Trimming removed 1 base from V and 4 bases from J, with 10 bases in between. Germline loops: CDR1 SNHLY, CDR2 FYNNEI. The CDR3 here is CASSEVQGRYGYTF. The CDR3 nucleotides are TGTGCCAGCAGTGAAGTCCAGGGGCGCTATGGCTACACCTTC.

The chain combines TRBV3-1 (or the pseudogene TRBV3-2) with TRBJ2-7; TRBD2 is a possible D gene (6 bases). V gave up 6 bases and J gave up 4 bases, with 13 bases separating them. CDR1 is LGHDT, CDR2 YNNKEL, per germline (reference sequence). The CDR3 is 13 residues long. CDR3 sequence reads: CASSMNRGYEQYF. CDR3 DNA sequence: TGTGCCAGCAGTATGAACCGGGGGTACGAGCAGTACTTC.

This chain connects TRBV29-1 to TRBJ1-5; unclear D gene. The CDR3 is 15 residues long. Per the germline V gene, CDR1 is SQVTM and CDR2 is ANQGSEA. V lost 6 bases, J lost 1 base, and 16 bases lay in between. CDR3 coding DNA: TGCAGCGTCCTCACCGTGGGATCGAGCAATCAGCCCCAGCATTTT. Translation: CSVLTVGSSNQPQHF.

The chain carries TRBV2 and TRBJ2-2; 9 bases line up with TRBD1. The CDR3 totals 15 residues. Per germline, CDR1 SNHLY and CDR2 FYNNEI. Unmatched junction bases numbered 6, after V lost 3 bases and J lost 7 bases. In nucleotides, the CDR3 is TGTGCCAGCAGTGATGGGACAGGGATCGGCGGGGAGCTGTTTTTT. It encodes CASSDGTGIGGELFF.

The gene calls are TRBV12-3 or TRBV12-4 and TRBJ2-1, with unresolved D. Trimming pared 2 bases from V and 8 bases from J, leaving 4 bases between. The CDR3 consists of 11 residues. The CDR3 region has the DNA TGTGCCAGCAGTTTAACCGATGAGCAGTTCTTC. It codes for CASSLTDEQFF.

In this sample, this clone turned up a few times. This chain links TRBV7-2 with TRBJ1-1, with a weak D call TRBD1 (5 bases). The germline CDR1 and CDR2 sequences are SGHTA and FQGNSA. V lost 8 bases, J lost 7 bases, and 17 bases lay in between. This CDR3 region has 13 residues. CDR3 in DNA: TGTGCCAGCTCGCGGGGGATAGGTGGTGAAGCTTTCTTT. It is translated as CASSRGIGGEAFF. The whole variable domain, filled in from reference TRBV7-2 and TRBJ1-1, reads GAGVSQSPSNKVTEKGKDVELRCDPISGHTALYWYRQSLGQGLEFLIYFQGNSAPDKSGLPSDRFSAERTGGSVSTLTIQRTQQEDSAVYLCASSRGIGGEAFFGQGTRLTVV.

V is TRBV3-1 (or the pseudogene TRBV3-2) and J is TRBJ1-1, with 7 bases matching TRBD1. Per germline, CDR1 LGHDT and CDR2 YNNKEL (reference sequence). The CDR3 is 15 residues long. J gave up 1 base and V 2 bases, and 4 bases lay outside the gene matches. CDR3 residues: CASSQMGQPNTEAFF. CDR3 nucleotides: TGTGCCAGCAGCCAAATGGGACAGCCGAACACTGAAGCTTTCTTT.

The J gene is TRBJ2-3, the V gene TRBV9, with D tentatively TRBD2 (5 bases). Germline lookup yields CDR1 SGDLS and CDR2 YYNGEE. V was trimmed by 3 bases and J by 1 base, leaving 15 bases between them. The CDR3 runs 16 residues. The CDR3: CASSALGAAGTDTQYF. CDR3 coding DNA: TGTGCCAGCAGCGCCCTGGGAGCGGCCGGCACAGATACGCAGTATTTT.

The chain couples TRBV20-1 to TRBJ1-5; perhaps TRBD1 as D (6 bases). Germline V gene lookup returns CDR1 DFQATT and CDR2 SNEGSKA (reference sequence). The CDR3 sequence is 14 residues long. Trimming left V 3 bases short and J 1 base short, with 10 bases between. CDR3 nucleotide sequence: TGCAGTGCTAGTGAAGGGGGAAGCAATCAGCCCCAGCATTTT. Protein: CSASEGGSNQPQHF.

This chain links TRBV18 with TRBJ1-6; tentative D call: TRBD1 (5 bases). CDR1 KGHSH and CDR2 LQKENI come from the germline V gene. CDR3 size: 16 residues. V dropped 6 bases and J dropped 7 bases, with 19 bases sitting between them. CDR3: CASSQNDRDLNSPLHF. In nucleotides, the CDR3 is TGTGCCAGCTCGCAAAACGACCGGGACCTAAATTCACCCCTCCACTTT.

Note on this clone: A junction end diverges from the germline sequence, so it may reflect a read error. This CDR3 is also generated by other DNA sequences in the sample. CDR3 region: CASSLVAGTGELFF. As DNA, the CDR3 is TGTGCCAGCAGCTTAGTGGCGGGGACCGGAGAGCTGTTTTTT. The gene calls are TRBV7-2 and TRBJ2-2; D might be TRBD2 (6 bases). The CDR3 contains 14 residues. Germline CDR1 SGHTA, CDR2 FQGNSA. Full variable domain (outside the CDR3, taken from reference TRBV7-2 and TRBJ2-2): GAGVSQSPSNKVTEKGKDVELRCDPISGHTALYWYRQSLGQGLEFLIYFQGNSAPDKSGLPSDRFSAERTGGSVSTLTIQRTQQEDSAVYLCASSLVAGTGELFFGEGSRLTVL.

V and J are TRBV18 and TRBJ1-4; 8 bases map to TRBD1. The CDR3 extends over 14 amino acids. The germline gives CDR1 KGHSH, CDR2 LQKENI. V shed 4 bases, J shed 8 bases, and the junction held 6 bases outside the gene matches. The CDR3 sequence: CASSQDRAAEKLFF. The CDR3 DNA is TGTGCCAGCTCACAGGACAGGGCCGCCGAAAAACTGTTTTTT.

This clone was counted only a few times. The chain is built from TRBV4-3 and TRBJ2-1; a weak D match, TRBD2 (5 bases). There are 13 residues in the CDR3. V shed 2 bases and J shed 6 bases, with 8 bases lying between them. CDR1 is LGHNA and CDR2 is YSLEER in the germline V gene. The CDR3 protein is CASSQQSGNEQFF. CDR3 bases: TGCGCCAGCAGCCAACAAAGCGGCAATGAGCAGTTCTTC.